Following are 31 T cell receptor beta chains from one sample sequenced in a study of T cell responses to AZD1222 COVID-19 vaccine (dated by TCRdb to the early 2020s). The time point label corresponds to: about 28 days (+/-7) after the second vaccine dose. Library construction relied on the immunoSEQ multiplex PCR assay. Not all clones reach the TCRdb copy of this immuneACCESS table, which keeps in-frame sequences only. Checked studies attribute under half of the gap to unresolved V genes and leave the rest unexplained. The sample table shows 100,000 to 150,000 clones, and 75% to 90% are seen once. 4.4% of the sample is in the top ten clones. The sequencing used peripheral blood, collected 28 days after the second AZD1222 dose. These receptors came from an adult who received the AZD1222 COVID-19 vaccine.

The chain recombines TRBV18 with TRBJ1-3; D is unresolved. V was shortened by 2 bases and J by 0 bases, with 11 bases between the two germline ends. The CDR3 runs 16 residues. Germline lookup yields CDR1 KGHSH and CDR2 LQKENI. The CDR3 loop reads CASSPSIIRSGNTIYF. DNA of the CDR3: TGTGCCAGCTCACCATCCATAATCCGCTCTGGAAACACCATATATTTT. Full variable domain (missing parts from reference TRBV18 and TRBJ1-3): NAGVMQNPRHLVRRRGQEARLRCSPMKGHSHVYWYRQLPEEGLKFMVYLQKENIIDESGMPKERFSAEFPKEGPSILRIQQVVRGDSAAYFCASSPSIIRSGNTIYFGEGSWLTVV.

The chain combines TRBV5-1 with TRBJ1-6; a possible D gene is TRBD1 (6 bases). The V and J ends lost 0 bases and 5 bases respectively, with 9 bases between them. This CDR3 is built from 15 residues. Germline V gives CDR1 SGHRS, CDR2 YFSETQ. Here the CDR3 DNA reads TGCGCCAGCAGCTTGGAGGGGGGAAATAATTCACCCCTCCACTTT. Amino acid sequence: CASSLEGGNNSPLHF.

The CDR3 bases are TGTGCCAGCAATCCGGTCGAGGGACCCTACGAGCAGTACTTC. It translates to CASNPVEGPYEQYF. The rearrangement joins TRBV6-5 to TRBJ2-7; D is possibly TRBD1 or TRBD2 (5 bases each). Germline CDR1 reads MNHEY; CDR2 reads SVGAGI. The CDR3 contains 14 residues. The ends were cut back, 7 bases at V and 2 bases at J, with 15 bases in the middle.

The CDR3 reads CASSSFRGTAGSNYGYTF. The CDR3 DNA reads as TGTGCCAGCAGTTCATTCAGGGGGACGGCGGGGTCCAACTATGGCTACACCTTC. The chain employs TRBV5-8 and TRBJ1-2; 7 bases match TRBD1. J was trimmed by 2 bases and V by 5 bases; bases with no gene match: 18. Germline V CDR1 and CDR2: SGHTS, YDEGEE. This CDR3 region has 18 residues. The whole variable domain, filled in from reference TRBV5-8 and TRBJ1-2, reads EAGVTQSPTHLIKTRGQQATLRCSPISGHTSVYWYQQALGLGLQFLLWYDEGEERNRGNFPPRFSGRQFPNYSSELNVNALELEDSALYLCASSSFRGTAGSNYGYTFGSGTRLTVV.

This clone was seen once. This chain joins TRBV7-9 and TRBJ1-2; possibly TRBD1 for D (5 bases). The CDR3 length is 16 residues. With 0 bases removed from V and 4 bases from J, the gap between germline ends came to 15 bases. Germline V gene data show CDR1 as SEHNR and CDR2 as FQNEAQ (reference sequence). As DNA, the CDR3 is TGTGCCAGCAGCTTAGCCGGGACCAAAATGACCTATGGCTACACCTTC. Translation: CASSLAGTKMTYGYTF.

The chain employs TRBV5-1 and TRBJ2-7, with 9 bases identical to TRBD1. V shed 0 bases, J shed 5 bases, and the junction held 6 bases outside the gene matches. The CDR3 has 15 amino acids. Germline V gene data show CDR1 as SGHRS and CDR2 as YFSETQ. CDR3 amino acids: CASSLEGQGIHEQYF. CDR3 nucleotide sequence: TGCGCCAGCAGCTTGGAGGGACAGGGAATCCACGAGCAGTACTTC.

V and J are TRBV7-8 and TRBJ2-5; 9 nucleotides match TRBD2. Germline assignment: CDR1 SGHVS and CDR2 FQNEAQ. This CDR3 region has 13 residues. V shed 11 bases and J 5 bases; nucleotides not matched to a gene: 9. As DNA, the CDR3 is TGTGCCGGCACCACCGGGACTAGCGAGACCCAGTACTTC. Residues: CAGTTGTSETQYF. The entire variable domain, with the rest obtained from reference TRBV7-8 and TRBJ2-5, is as follows: GAGVSQSPRYKVAKRGQDVALRCDPISGHVSLFWYQQALGQGPEFLTYFQNEAQLDKSGLPSDRFFAERPEGSVSTLKIQRTQQEDSAVYLCAGTTGTSETQYFGPGTRLLVL.

This clone was detected only once. This chain joins TRBV5-1 and TRBJ1-2; D call uncertain. The V gene lost 3 bases and the J gene lost 4 bases, with 13 bases spanning the gap. The germline CDR1 and CDR2 sequences are SGHRS and YFSETQ. This CDR3 contains 14 residues. The chain's CDR3 is CASSWSDGGYGYTF. The CDR3 DNA follows: TGCGCCAGCAGCTGGAGTGACGGAGGCTATGGCTACACCTTC.

The chain joins TRBV10-3 to TRBJ2-6; D is unresolved. The CDR3 runs 13 residues. Trimming stripped 2 bases from V and 3 bases from J, with 2 bases between. In germline, CDR1 is ENHRY, CDR2 SYGVKD. The CDR3 spells CAISEGGANVLTF. Written as DNA, the CDR3 is TGTGCCATCAGTGAGGGTGGGGCCAACGTCCTGACTTTC.

The V and J genes are TRBV6-5 and TRBJ1-5; 9 positions match TRBD1. The CDR3 loop spans 14 amino acids. V was pared by 5 bases and J by 6 bases, with 5 bases of the junction left unmatched. CDR1 is MNHEY and CDR2 is SVGAGI in the germline V gene. The CDR3 nucleotides read TGTGCCAGCAGTCCGGACAGGGGACGTCAGCCCCAGCATTTT. Its protein product is CASSPDRGRQPQHF.

J is TRBJ2-1 and V is TRBV7-2; TRBD2 aligns across 7 bases. J lost 5 bases, V lost 1 base, and 14 bases had no gene match. This CDR3 has 18 residues. Germline V gives CDR1 SGHTA, CDR2 FQGNSA. DNA for the CDR3: TGTGCCAGCAGCTTAGTTCAGACCTCTGGGGGGGGGAACAATGAGCAGTTCTTC. Protein: CASSLVQTSGGGNNEQFF.

In its sample, this clone was seen once. V is TRBV30 and J is TRBJ1-5; 8 bases agree with TRBD1. The CDR3 totals 13 residues. Looked up from germline, CDR1 is GTSNPN and CDR2 is SVGIG (reference sequence). With V trimmed by 3 bases and J by 2 bases, 0 bases remained unmatched. CDR3 sequence (DNA): TGTGCCTGGAGGGACAGGGGCAATCAGCCCCAGCATTTT. Protein sequence: CAWRDRGNQPQHF.

CDR3 coding DNA: TGTGCCAGCAGTTGGGACAGCCTCAATGAGCAGTTCTTC. Translated: CASSWDSLNEQFF. The genes are TRBV12-3 or TRBV12-4 and TRBJ2-1; 7 nucleotides match TRBD1. The CDR3 consists of 13 residues. V shed 4 bases, J shed 6 bases, and the junction held 3 bases outside the gene matches.

The CDR3 reads CASSARDSDTDTQYF. The DNA of the CDR3 is TGCGCCAGCAGCGCCCGGGACAGCGACACAGATACGCAGTATTTT. This chain connects TRBV4-3 to TRBJ2-3; 7 nucleotides align to TRBD1. Germline CDR1 is LGHNA and CDR2 is YSLEER. The CDR3 covers 15 residues. V shed 5 bases and J 2 bases; nucleotides not matched to a gene: 7.

This rearrangement joins TRBV6-6 to TRBJ2-1, with a weak D call TRBD1 (5 bases). V was cut by 5 bases and J by 8 bases, with 16 bases left in between. The CDR3 has 14 residues. CDR1 is MNHNY, CDR2 SVGAGI, per germline (reference sequence). The CDR3 DNA reads TGTGCCAGCAGTGGGGCGCTCCTAAGGGATGAGCAGTTCTTC. Amino acids: CASSGALLRDEQFF.

This clone occurred a few times. This chain connects TRBV7-8 to TRBJ2-7, with 8 bases lining up with TRBD2. The CDR3 consists of 17 residues. The J segment lost 4 bases and the V segment lost 5 bases, leaving 16 bases of the junction unmatched. Germline V gene data show CDR1 as SGHVS and CDR2 as FQNEAQ. The CDR3, as DNA: TGTGCCAGCAGCCCCATCGCGGGGGGCAGCCGGAAATACGAGCAGTACTTC. It specifies CASSPIAGGSRKYEQYF.

V and J are TRBV29-1 and TRBJ2-5; D uncertain. The CDR3 loop spans 10 amino acids. Germline values: CDR1 SQVTM, CDR2 ANQGSEA. V was clipped by 3 bases and J by 7 bases, with 6 bases between them. CDR3 sequence (DNA): TGCAGCGTTGATGAAGGGACCCAGTACTTC. It yields the protein CSVDEGTQYF.

The rearrangement joins TRBV7-2 to TRBJ1-4, with 7 bases that match TRBD1. The CDR3 consists of 19 residues. Germline loops: CDR1 SGHTA, CDR2 FQGNSA. The trim removed 5 bases at V and 2 bases at J, leaving 17 bases unmatched. CDR3 amino acids: CASSPRGSFSGPTNEKLFF. CDR3 in DNA: TGTGCCAGCAGCCCCAGGGGGTCGTTTTCGGGGCCGACTAATGAAAAACTGTTTTTT.

This clone was detected once. The chain recombines TRBV18 with TRBJ1-5; TRBD1 is a possible D gene (5 bases). V shed 0 bases and J shed 0 bases, with 9 bases lying between them. CDR3 length equals 16 residues. Germline CDR1 is KGHSH and CDR2 is LQKENI. The CDR3 coding sequence is TGTGCCAGCTCACCACCGGGGGGGATTAGCAATCAGCCCCAGCATTTT. Protein: CASSPPGGISNQPQHF. Together with reference TRBV18 and TRBJ1-5, the CDR3 gives the full variable domain: NAGVMQNPRHLVRRRGQEARLRCSPMKGHSHVYWYRQLPEEGLKFMVYLQKENIIDESGMPKERFSAEFPKEGPSILRIQQVVRGDSAAYFCASSPPGGISNQPQHFGDGTRLSIL.

This clone was observed a single time. V usage is TRBV2 and J usage is TRBJ1-4; D is possibly TRBD1 (6 bases). The CDR3 is 15 residues long. From germline, CDR1 is SNHLY and CDR2 FYNNEI. Trimming left V 3 bases short and J 7 bases short, with 15 bases between. CDR3 DNA sequence: TGTGCCAGCAGTGAGTTGGGGGCGAGGGTTGAAAAACTGTTTTTT. Residues: CASSELGARVEKLFF.

This clone has a single count. The chain recombines TRBV5-1 with TRBJ1-1, with D possibly being TRBD1 (5 bases). V shed 0 bases and J shed 5 bases, with 14 bases lying between them. The CDR3 consists of 15 residues. The V gene's germline CDR1 is SGHRS and CDR2 YFSETQ. CDR3 DNA: TGCGCCAGCAGCTTGGCCGTGGCCAAGGGGACTGAAGCTTTCTTT. It translates to CASSLAVAKGTEAFF.

The J gene is TRBJ2-3, the V gene TRBV11-2, with D maybe TRBD2 (6 bases). With 4 bases removed from V and 8 bases from J, the gap between germline ends came to 13 bases. This CDR3 is 13 amino acids long. From germline, CDR1 is SGHAT and CDR2 FQNNGV. As DNA, the CDR3 is TGTGCCAGCAGCTACCCCGGGAGTAGTACGCAGTATTTT. Protein sequence: CASSYPGSSTQYF.

This clone has just one count. This rearrangement joins TRBV2 to TRBJ1-6; D unclear. With 0 bases removed from V and 7 bases from J, the gap between germline ends came to 7 bases. Looked up from germline, CDR1 is SNHLY and CDR2 is FYNNEI. The CDR3 totals 14 residues. DNA for the CDR3: TGTGCCAGCAGTGAAGCGTCGAGGAATTCACCCCTCCACTTT. The encoded protein is CASSEASRNSPLHF. Using reference TRBV2 and TRBJ1-6 for the parts outside the CDR3, the full variable domain is EPEVTQTPSHQVTQMGQEVILRCVPISNHLYFYWYRQILGQKVEFLVSFYNNEISEKSEIFDDQFSVERPDGSNFTLKIRSTKLEDSAMYFCASSEASRNSPLHFGNGTRLTVT.

Turning to this clone: Within the sample, other DNA sequences also encode this same CDR3. V usage is TRBV27 and J usage is TRBJ2-2, with TRBD1 matching over 10 bases. V gave up 6 bases and J gave up 0 bases; unmatched junction bases: 4. The CDR3 length is 16 residues. The germline V gene has CDR1 MNHEY and CDR2 SMNVEV (reference sequence). CDR3 in amino acids: CASRGGQGANTGELFF. CDR3 nucleotides: TGTGCCAGCAGGGGTGGACAGGGGGCGAACACCGGGGAGCTGTTTTTT.

The gene calls are TRBV15 and TRBJ2-1, with 7 bases that match TRBD2. V trimming: 2 bases; J trimming: 0 bases; junction bases outside the gene matches: 16. CDR1 and CDR2 from the germline V gene are LNHNV and YYDKDF (reference sequence). The CDR3 contains 20 residues. The CDR3 loop is CATSRSDWGGWGSSYNEQFF. CDR3 nucleotide sequence: TGTGCCACCAGCAGATCCGATTGGGGGGGATGGGGTAGCTCCTACAATGAGCAGTTCTTC.

The sample holds a few counts of this clone. The V call is TRBV12-2, the J call TRBJ1-6. TRBV12-2 has pseudogene status. The CDR3 loop spans 17 amino acids. Here the CDR3 DNA reads TGTGCAAGTCGCTTAGCGGCCCCCCGGGGGCTGAATTCACCCCTCCACTTT. Residues: CASRLAAPRGLNSPLHF.

The CDR3 coding sequence is TGTGCCAGCAGCTTAGGACAGGGGAGCAATCAGCCCCAGCATTTT. Encoded protein: CASSLGQGSNQPQHF. V and J are TRBV5-6 and TRBJ1-5, with 9 nucleotides matching TRBD1. Germline V CDR1 and CDR2: SGHDT, YYEEEE. Trimming at V came to 2 bases and at J to 1 base, leaving 1 base not matched to a gene. The CDR3 has 15 amino acids.

V is TRBV5-1 and J is TRBJ2-2, with D possibly matching TRBD1 (6 bases). This CDR3 spans 16 amino acids. Germline loops: CDR1 SGHRS, CDR2 YFSETQ. V lost 7 bases to trimming and J lost 0 bases, with 16 bases between them. The CDR3 DNA reads TGCGCCAGCCGTACTACCGGGACACCGAACACCGGGGAGCTGTTTTTT. It encodes CASRTTGTPNTGELFF.

The chain combines TRBV30 with TRBJ1-3; D remains unclear. V was clipped by 1 base and J by 4 bases, with 8 bases between them. This CDR3 is built from 13 residues. The germline V gene encodes CDR1 GTSNPN and CDR2 SVGIG (reference sequence). CDR3 DNA: TGTGCCTGGAGTGGCCCCCGGGGAAACACCATATATTTT. It yields the protein CAWSGPRGNTIYF.

The genes are TRBV7-3 and TRBJ1-3; no clear D gene. The V end was cut by 1 base, the J end by 0 bases, with 4 bases between. CDR1 and CDR2 from the germline V gene are SGHTA and FQGTGA. CDR3 length: 14 residues. CDR3 residues: CASSLNLSGNTIYF. The DNA of the CDR3 is TGTGCCAGCAGCTTAAACCTCTCTGGAAACACCATATATTTT.

The chain links TRBV5-4 to TRBJ1-2; no clear D. Germline V gene data show CDR1 as SGHNT and CDR2 as YYREEE (reference sequence). This CDR3 has 15 residues. V gave up 0 bases and J gave up 4 bases, with 13 bases separating them. CDR3 DNA sequence: TGTGCCAGCAGCTTGGCCCCTGAGTCGCTCTATGGCTACACCTTC. Amino acids: CASSLAPESLYGYTF.